This section outlines one T cell receptor (beta chain) sequence together with its context. Its antigen remains unidentified. No base-level quality is on record; no much larger clone is a single base apart. This sample was taken from a study of blood T cells in healthy people across ages (dated by TCRdb to between 2015 and 2017). As for the study more broadly: Template switching captured roughly one uniquely barcoded TCR beta cDNA molecule per two T cells in model experiments. To track age-related changes in TCR beta repertoire diversity, the study relied on deep sequencing normalized with unique cDNA molecular identifiers. Donors were grouped into four age groups: young (average roughly 16 years), middle-aged (39), aged (roughly 67) and long-lived (around 82). Donors of different ages were randomly distributed across sequencing lanes to avoid experimental bias. The study analyzed two additional independent replicas of 1 million unique cDNA reads from the same blood draw for two donors, one aged 18 to 29 and one aged 80 or older. The paper as a whole reports these results and caveats: Donor CMV infection status was unknown, potentially confounding age-related changes in expanded clonotypes. The long-lived group showed more naive CD4+ T cells, fewer expanded clones and increased TCR diversity than the aged group, suggesting age selection. Because profiling used bulk unsorted PBMCs, naive and antigen-experienced compartments could not be compared conclusively. Estimates of total diversity from one million sequenced T cells were regarded as lower bounds and underestimates. Observed TCR beta diversity per million T cells fell roughly linearly with age, and a significant reduction was already apparent by age approximately 41. The percentage of naive T cells measured by flow cytometry correlated strongly with observed TCR beta diversity.

V lost 1 base and J lost 4 bases; the stretch between them is 16 bases long. From its cysteine to its phenylalanine, the CDR3 spans 15 amino acids. The kept DNA is CDR3 alone, 45 bases in frame from the first base. In the germline V gene (reference sequence), CDR1 corresponds to DFQATT and CDR2 to SNEGSKA. Systemically healthy Caucasian individuals from Russia, 39 in total and aged roughly 6 to 100 years, were included as donors. About 10 milliliters of peripheral blood were collected from each donor into EDTA-treated Vacutainer tubes. PBMCs were isolated by Ficoll-Paque density-gradient centrifugation, with at least 6 million obtained per sample. Trizol reagent was used to extract total RNA from the PBMCs, yielding at least 6 micrograms per sample. For every donor, an aliquot of PBMCs went through flow cytometry to measure the percentages of naive CD45RAhigh/CD27high T cells. The protocol used for the library was 5' RACE. For sequencing, an Illumina HiSeq 2500 was employed. A second PCR of 7 to 11 cycles was performed with a sample-barcoded 5' primer and a J-beta primer mix. A unique molecular identifier was introduced onto each TCR beta cDNA molecule by a template-switch 5' adaptor carrying 12 random nucleotides. At least 2.5 million CDR3-containing paired-end reads were obtained from each sample. The Mint cDNA synthesis kit, primed by a TRBC-specific oligonucleotide, was used to synthesize first-strand cDNA from all RNA. All cDNA was treated with uracil-DNA glycosylase and then went through a first 18-cycle PCR with the universal primers M1SS and BC2_uni_R. As for the authors' bioinformatics: Normalization of each sample was performed by random selection of 1 million high-quality reads, each carrying a distinct molecular identifier. Instead of being binned into consensus sequences, reads with shared molecular identifiers were discarded. MiTCR, set to a Q25 quality threshold and the strictest error-elimination algorithm, was used for CDR3 identification, clonotype clustering and error correction. A nonparametric unseen species model using Euler transformation provided a lower-bound estimate of total TCR beta diversity. TCRdb itself trimmed the public reads at Q25 with fastp, ran MiXCR and retained productive beta chains. Entries are consolidated by CDR3 protein sequence, retaining the most common genes and DNA. The V and J calls were determined by TCRdb, not by the authors. The sample table records roughly 800,000 distinct CDR3 sequences; nearly 60% of these occur just once. 20% to 25% of the sample is held by the ten biggest clonotypes.

This receptor was identified in a man aged 25-45 years in good health. The chain couples TRBV20-1 to TRBJ2-5; a tentative D match to TRBD2 spans 5 bases. Sample: blood. The CDR3 region reads CSARGTFGWGETQYF. The DNA sequence is given as TGCAGTGCTAGAGGGACTTTTGGGTGGGGAGAGACCCAGTACTTC.